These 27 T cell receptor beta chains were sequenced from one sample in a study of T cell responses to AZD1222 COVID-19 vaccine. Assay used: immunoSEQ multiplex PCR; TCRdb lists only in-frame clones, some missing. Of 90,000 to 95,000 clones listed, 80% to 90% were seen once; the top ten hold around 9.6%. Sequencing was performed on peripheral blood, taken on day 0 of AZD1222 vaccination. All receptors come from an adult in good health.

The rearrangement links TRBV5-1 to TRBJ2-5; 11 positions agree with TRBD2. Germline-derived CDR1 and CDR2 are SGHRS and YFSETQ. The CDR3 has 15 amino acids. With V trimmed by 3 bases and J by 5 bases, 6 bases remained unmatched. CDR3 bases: TGCGCCAGCAGCTCCCTAGCGGGAGGCGGCGAGACCCAGTACTTC. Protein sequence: CASSSLAGGGETQYF.

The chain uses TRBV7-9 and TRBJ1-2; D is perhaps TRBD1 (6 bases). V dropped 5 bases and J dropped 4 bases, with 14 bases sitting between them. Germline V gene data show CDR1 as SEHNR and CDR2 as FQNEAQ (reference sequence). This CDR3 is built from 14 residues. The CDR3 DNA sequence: TGTGCCAGCAGCCCCCAGGGGCTGTCCTATGGCTACACCTTC. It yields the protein CASSPQGLSYGYTF.

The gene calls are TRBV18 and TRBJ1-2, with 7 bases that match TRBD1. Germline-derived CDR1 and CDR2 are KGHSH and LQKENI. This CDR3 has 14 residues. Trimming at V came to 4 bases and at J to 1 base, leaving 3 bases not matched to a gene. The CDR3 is CASSQGAVNYGYTF. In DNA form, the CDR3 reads TGTGCCAGCTCACAGGGGGCAGTTAACTATGGCTACACCTTC.

The CDR3 is CSALPGQGDTEAFF. In nucleotides, the CDR3 is TGCAGCGCCCTCCCGGGACAGGGAGACACTGAAGCTTTCTTT. This chain joins TRBV29-1 and TRBJ1-1, with 9 bases that match TRBD1. V dropped 7 bases and J dropped 3; count of bases not matched to a gene: 9. CDR1 and CDR2 (germline): SQVTM, ANQGSEA. CDR3 length: 14 residues.

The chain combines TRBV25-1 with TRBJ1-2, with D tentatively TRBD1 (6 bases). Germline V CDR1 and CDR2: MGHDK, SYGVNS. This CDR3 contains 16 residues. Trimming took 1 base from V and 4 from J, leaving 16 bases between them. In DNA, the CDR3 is TGTGCCAGCAGTGAATCCGGCGGCAGGGGCGGCTATGGCTACACCTTC. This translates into CASSESGGRGGYGYTF.

CDR3 sequence reads: CASSLQRDGYTF. The CDR3 DNA reads TGTGCCAGTAGTCTCCAGCGAGATGGCTACACCTTC. The rearrangement uses TRBV19 and TRBJ1-2; D is unclear. Germline V gene data show CDR1 as LNHDA and CDR2 as SQIVND (reference sequence). The V and J ends lost 5 bases and 6 bases respectively, with 10 bases between them. The CDR3 extends over 12 amino acids.

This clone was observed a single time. The CDR3: CSASPTQGRDGYTF. The CDR3 DNA sequence: TGCAGTGCTAGTCCAACCCAGGGGCGGGATGGCTACACCTTC. This chain links TRBV20-1 with TRBJ1-2, with D possibly being TRBD1 (6 bases). The CDR3 contains 14 residues. Germline V lookup: CDR1 DFQATT, CDR2 SNEGSKA (reference sequence). V lost 3 bases, J lost 6 bases, and 17 bases lay in between.

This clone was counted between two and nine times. DNA for the CDR3: TGTGCCAGCAGCTTAGATACGGATAATGAGCAGTTCTTC. As protein: CASSLDTDNEQFF. The chain employs TRBV11-3 and TRBJ2-1; D ambiguous. CDR1 is SGHNT and CDR2 is YENEEA in the germline V gene. CDR3 length equals 13 residues. V lost 0 bases to trimming and J lost 7 bases, with 7 bases between them. The full variable domain, completed using reference TRBV11-3 and TRBJ2-1, is EAGVVQSPRYKIIEKKQPVAFWCNPISGHNTLYWYLQNLGQGPELLIRYENEEAVDDSQLPKDRFSAERLKGVDSTLKIQPAELGDSAVYLCASSLDTDNEQFFGPGTRLTVL.

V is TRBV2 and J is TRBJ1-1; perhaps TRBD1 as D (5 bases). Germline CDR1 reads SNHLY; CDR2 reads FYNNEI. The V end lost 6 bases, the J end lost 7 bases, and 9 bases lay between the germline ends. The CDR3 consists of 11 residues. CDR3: CASRQEIEAFF. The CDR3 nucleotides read TGTGCCAGCAGACAGGAAATTGAAGCTTTCTTT.

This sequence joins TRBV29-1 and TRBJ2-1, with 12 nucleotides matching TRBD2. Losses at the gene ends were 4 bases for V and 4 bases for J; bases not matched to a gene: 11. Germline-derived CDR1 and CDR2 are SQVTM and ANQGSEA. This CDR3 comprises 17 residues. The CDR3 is CSVGKTSGGVLYNEQFF. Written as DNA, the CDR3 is TGCAGCGTTGGAAAGACTAGCGGGGGAGTCCTTTACAATGAGCAGTTCTTC.

Written as DNA, the CDR3 is TGTGCCAGCAGCCAAGAATCTAGCGGACACAATGAGCAGTTCTTC. It yields the protein CASSQESSGHNEQFF. The chain joins TRBV3-1 (or the pseudogene TRBV3-2) to TRBJ2-1; 7 nucleotides match TRBD2. Germline CDR1 LGHDT, CDR2 YNNKEL (reference sequence). Unmatched junction bases numbered 4, after V lost 0 bases and J lost 5 bases. CDR3 size: 15 residues.

The CDR3 nucleotides are TGTGCCAGCAGCTTAGTCTCCCAACCCTACAATGAGCAGTTCTTC. Its protein product is CASSLVSQPYNEQFF. This sequence joins TRBV7-2 and TRBJ2-1; unclear D gene. The germline V gene has CDR1 SGHTA and CDR2 FQGNSA. Trimming removed 1 base from V and 2 bases from J, with 9 bases in between. The CDR3 totals 15 residues.

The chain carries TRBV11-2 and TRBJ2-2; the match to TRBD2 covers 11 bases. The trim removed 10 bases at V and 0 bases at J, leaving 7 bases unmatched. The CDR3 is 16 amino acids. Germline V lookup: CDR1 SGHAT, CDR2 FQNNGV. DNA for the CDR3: TGTGCCACCCCGGGACTAGCGGCCTCGAACACCGGGGAGCTGTTTTTT. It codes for CATPGLAASNTGELFF. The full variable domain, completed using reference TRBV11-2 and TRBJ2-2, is EAGVAQSPRYKIIEKRQSVAFWCNPISGHATLYWYQQILGQGPKLLIQFQNNGVVDDSQLPKDRFSAERLKGVDSTLKIQPAKLEDSAVYLCATPGLAASNTGELFFGEGSRLTVL.

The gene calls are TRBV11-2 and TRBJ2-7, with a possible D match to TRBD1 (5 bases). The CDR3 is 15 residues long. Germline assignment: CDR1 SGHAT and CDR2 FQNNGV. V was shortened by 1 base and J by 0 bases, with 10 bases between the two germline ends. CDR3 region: CASSLVQDRSYEQYF. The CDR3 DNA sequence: TGTGCCAGCAGCTTAGTACAGGATCGCTCCTACGAGCAGTACTTC.

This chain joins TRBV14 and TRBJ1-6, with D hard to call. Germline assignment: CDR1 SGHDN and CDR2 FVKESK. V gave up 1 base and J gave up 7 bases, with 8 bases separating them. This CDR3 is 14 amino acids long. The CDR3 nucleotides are TGTGCCAGCAGCCAAGGAATCGCGAATTCACCCCTCCACTTT. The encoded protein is CASSQGIANSPLHF.

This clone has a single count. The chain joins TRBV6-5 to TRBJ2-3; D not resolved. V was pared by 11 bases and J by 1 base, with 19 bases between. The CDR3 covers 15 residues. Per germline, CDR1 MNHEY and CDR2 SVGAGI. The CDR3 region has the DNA TGTGCCGGATCGTTGGAGAGAGGACGCACAGATACGCAGTATTTT. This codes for CAGSLERGRTDTQYF.

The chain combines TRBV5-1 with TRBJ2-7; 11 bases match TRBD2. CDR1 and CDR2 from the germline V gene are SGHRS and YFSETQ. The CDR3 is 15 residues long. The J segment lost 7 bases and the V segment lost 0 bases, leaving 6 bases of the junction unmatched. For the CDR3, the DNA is TGCGCCAGCAGCTTGGAACTAGCGGGGGCTGAGGAGCAGTACTTC. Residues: CASSLELAGAEEQYF.

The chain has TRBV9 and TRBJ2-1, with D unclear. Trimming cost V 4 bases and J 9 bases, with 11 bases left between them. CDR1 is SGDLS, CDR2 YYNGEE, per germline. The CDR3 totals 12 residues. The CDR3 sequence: CASSTPRVEQFF. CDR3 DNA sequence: TGTGCCAGCAGCACTCCCCGGGTTGAGCAGTTCTTC.

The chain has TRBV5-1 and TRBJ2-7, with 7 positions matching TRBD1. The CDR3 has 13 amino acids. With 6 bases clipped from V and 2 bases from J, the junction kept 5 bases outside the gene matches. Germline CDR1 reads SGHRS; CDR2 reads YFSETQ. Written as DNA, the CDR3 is TGCGCCAGCAACGGGGACAGCACCTACGAGCAGTACTTC. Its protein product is CASNGDSTYEQYF.

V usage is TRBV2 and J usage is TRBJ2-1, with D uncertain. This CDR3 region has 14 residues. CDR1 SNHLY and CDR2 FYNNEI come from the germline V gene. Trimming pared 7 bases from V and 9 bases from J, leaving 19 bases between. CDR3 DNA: TGTGCCAGCACGCCCGAGAGCCTTAAGGGTGAGCAGTTCTTC. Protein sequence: CASTPESLKGEQFF.

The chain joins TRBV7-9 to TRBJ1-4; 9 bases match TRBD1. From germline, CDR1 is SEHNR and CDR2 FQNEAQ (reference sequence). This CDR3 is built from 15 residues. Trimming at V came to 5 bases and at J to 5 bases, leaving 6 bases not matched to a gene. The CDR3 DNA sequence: TGTGCCAGCAGCCAAGACAGGGGGAAAAATGAAAAACTGTTTTTT. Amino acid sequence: CASSQDRGKNEKLFF.

For the CDR3, the DNA is TGTGCCAGCGGTAAGGGACAGAGCCAAGAGACCCAGTACTTC. This encodes CASGKGQSQETQYF. The V call is TRBV21-1, the J call TRBJ2-5; the DNA was not compared with TRBD1, the D call given in the table. TRBV21-1 is flagged as a pseudogene. The length of the CDR3 is 14 residues.

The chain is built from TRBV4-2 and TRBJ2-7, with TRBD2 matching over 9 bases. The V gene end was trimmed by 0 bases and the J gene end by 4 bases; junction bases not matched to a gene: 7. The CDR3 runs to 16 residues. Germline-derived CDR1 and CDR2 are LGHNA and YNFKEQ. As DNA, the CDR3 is TGTGCCAGCAGCCAAGATCAGCGGGAGGTTTTTTACGAGCAGTACTTC. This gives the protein CASSQDQREVFYEQYF.

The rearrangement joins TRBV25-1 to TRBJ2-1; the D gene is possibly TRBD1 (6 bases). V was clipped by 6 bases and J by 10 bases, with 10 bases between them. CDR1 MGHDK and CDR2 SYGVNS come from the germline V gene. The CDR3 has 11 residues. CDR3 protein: CASSGGGEQFF. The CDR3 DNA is TGTGCCAGCAGCGGTGGGGGCGAGCAGTTCTTC.

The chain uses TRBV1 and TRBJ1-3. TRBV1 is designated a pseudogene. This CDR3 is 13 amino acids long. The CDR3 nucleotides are TGCACCAGCAGCCACGGGAGTGGAAACACCATATATTTT. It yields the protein CTSSHGSGNTIYF.

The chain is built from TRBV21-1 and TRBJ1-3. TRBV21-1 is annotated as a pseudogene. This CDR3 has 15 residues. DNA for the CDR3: TGTGCCAGCAGCCTAGGCGAGACCTCTGGAAACACCATATATTTT. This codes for CASSLGETSGNTIYF.

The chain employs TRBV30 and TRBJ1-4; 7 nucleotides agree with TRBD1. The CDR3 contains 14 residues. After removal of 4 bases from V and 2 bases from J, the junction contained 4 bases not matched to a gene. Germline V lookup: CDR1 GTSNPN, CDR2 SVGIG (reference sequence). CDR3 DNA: TGTGCCTGGAATGTCAGGGGGACTAATGAAAAACTGTTTTTT. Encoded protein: CAWNVRGTNEKLFF. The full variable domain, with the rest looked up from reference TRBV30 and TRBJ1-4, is SQTIHQWPATLVQPVGSPLSLECTVEGTSNPNLYWYRQAAGRGLQLLFYSVGIGQISSEVPQNLSASRPQDRQFILSSKKLLLSDSGFYLCAWNVRGTNEKLFFGSGTQLSVL.